Each of the 16 T cell receptor beta chains below was sequenced from the same sample in a study of radiation and T cells in renal cell carcinoma. As for time point: blood 4 weeks post-SBRT, at nephrectomy. Treatment defined: 15 Gy SBRT to primary tumor, nephrectomy 4 weeks later. Some clones are missing from TCRdb's copy, which holds only in-frame ones; the method was immunoSEQ multiplex PCR. This sample has just under 150,000 clones, with about 86% found just once. The sequencing used blood, collected from a patient whose treatment included radiotherapy and nephrectomy. The receptors shown here come from a woman between 45 and 65 years old with renal cell carcinoma.

The chain links TRBV5-5 to TRBJ1-1, with D unclear. This CDR3 comprises 12 residues. Germline CDR1 and CDR2: SGHKS and YYEKEE (reference sequence). Trimming took 4 bases from V and 7 from J, leaving 11 bases between them. CDR3 loop: CASSPLSSEAFF. Written as DNA, the CDR3 is TGTGCCAGCAGCCCCCTCAGCAGTGAAGCTTTCTTT.

This chain links TRBV9 with TRBJ2-1; 8 nucleotides line up with TRBD2. Germline V gene lookup returns CDR1 SGDLS and CDR2 YYNGEE. V was clipped by 2 bases and J by 9 bases; unmatched bases: 10. The CDR3 runs to 15 residues. The CDR3 protein is CASSVTVAGTGEQFF. CDR3 nucleotides: TGTGCCAGCAGCGTTACGGTAGCGGGAACGGGTGAGCAGTTCTTC.

The V gene is TRBV18, the J gene TRBJ2-6; D is uncertain. The CDR3 length is 16 residues. Germline CDR1 and CDR2: KGHSH and LQKENI. The V end was cut by 2 bases, the J end by 2 bases, with 10 bases between. DNA for the CDR3: TGTGCCAGCTCACCAAGGCCACAAGCTGGGGCCAACGTCCTGACTTTC. Translating gives CASSPRPQAGANVLTF.

The count of this clone is one. CDR3 region: CASSVGTAYEQYF. CDR3 coding DNA: TGTGCCAGCAGCGTCGGGACAGCCTACGAGCAGTACTTC. The chain uses TRBV28 and TRBJ2-7; 7 bases map to TRBD1. This CDR3 comprises 13 residues. The V and J ends lost 6 bases and 2 bases, in that order; junction bases with no gene match: 4. Germline loops: CDR1 MDHEN, CDR2 SYDVKM.

The J gene is TRBJ2-3, the V gene TRBV4-1, with TRBD2 matching over 12 bases. Germline CDR1 reads MGHRA; CDR2 reads YSYEKL. The ends lost 0 bases at V and 3 bases at J; junction bases unmatched: 16. The CDR3 is made up of 21 amino acids. CDR3 residues: CASSQDLGALAGGVRTDTQYF. CDR3 DNA sequence: TGCGCCAGCAGCCAAGATCTTGGCGCTCTAGCGGGAGGGGTTAGGACAGATACGCAGTATTTT.

The V gene is TRBV10-3, the J gene TRBJ2-7, with D possibly TRBD2 on 6 matching bases. This CDR3 comprises 16 residues. Trimming removed 6 bases from V and 2 bases from J, with 20 bases in between. CDR1 and CDR2 from the germline V gene are ENHRY and SYGVKD. The chain's CDR3 is CAIRGLVGEDAYEQYF. The CDR3 nucleotides read TGTGCCATCAGAGGGCTCGTGGGGGAGGATGCCTACGAGCAGTACTTC.

The chain has TRBV4-1 and TRBJ1-1, with 10 bases that match TRBD1. Germline CDR1 and CDR2: MGHRA and YSYEKL. V lost 0 bases to trimming and J lost 4 bases; unmatched junction nucleotides: 11. This CDR3 has 18 amino acids. CDR3 DNA sequence: TGCGCCAGCAGCCAAGAACCGTTCGACAGGGGGCTGTTCACTGAAGCTTTCTTT. Its protein is CASSQEPFDRGLFTEAFF.

This chain links TRBV11-2 with TRBJ1-1; no firm D call. V lost 1 base to trimming and J lost 7 bases, with 10 bases between them. This CDR3 comprises 13 residues. Germline V gives CDR1 SGHAT, CDR2 FQNNGV. CDR3: CASSLVGRSEAFF. The CDR3 DNA reads TGTGCCAGCAGCTTAGTGGGTAGAAGTGAAGCTTTCTTT.

The V call is TRBV5-6, the J call TRBJ1-1, with unresolved D. Trimming removed 2 bases at V and 6 bases at J, with 11 bases between. The CDR3 is made up of 13 amino acids. The germline gives CDR1 SGHDT, CDR2 YYEEEE. CDR3: CASSFLGSPEAFF. CDR3 DNA sequence: TGTGCCAGCAGCTTCTTGGGAAGCCCTGAAGCTTTCTTT.

The chain uses TRBV10-3 and TRBJ2-3; 11 nucleotides match TRBD2. Germline V lookup: CDR1 ENHRY, CDR2 SYGVKD. The CDR3 spans 16 residues. Trimming removed 3 bases from V and 5 bases from J; junction bases left unmatched: 7. Here the CDR3 DNA reads TGTGCCATCAGTGACTTAGCGGGGGGGCTGGGAGATACGCAGTATTTT. It is translated as CAISDLAGGLGDTQYF.

The V call is TRBV5-1, the J call TRBJ1-1; 8 bases agree with TRBD1. The ends lost 5 bases at V and 4 bases at J; junction bases unmatched: 4. The V gene's germline CDR1 is SGHRS and CDR2 YFSETQ. The CDR3 extends over 13 amino acids. In nucleotides, the CDR3 is TGCGCCAGCAGTCCGGACAGGGCCACTGAAGCTTTCTTT. Translating gives CASSPDRATEAFF.

The rearrangement links TRBV7-8 to TRBJ1-4; 10 positions agree with TRBD1. Germline-derived CDR1 and CDR2 are SGHVS and FQNEAQ. CDR3 length: 20 amino acids. Germline trimming cut 3 bases from V and 3 bases from J; bases unmatched to any gene: 16. Written as DNA, the CDR3 is TGTGCCAGCAGCTTCATTCTGAGACAGGGGGCTCCCGAACCTAATGAAAAACTGTTTTTT. Its protein product is CASSFILRQGAPEPNEKLFF. Variable domain in full (rest from reference TRBV7-8 and TRBJ1-4): GAGVSQSPRYKVAKRGQDVALRCDPISGHVSLFWYQQALGQGPEFLTYFQNEAQLDKSGLPSDRFFAERPEGSVSTLKIQRTQQEDSAVYLCASSFILRQGAPEPNEKLFFGSGTQLSVL.

The V gene is TRBV29-1, the J gene TRBJ2-5; possibly TRBD1 or TRBD2 for D (6 bases each). Trimming stripped 7 bases from V and 4 bases from J, with 13 bases between. This CDR3 is built from 12 residues. The V gene's germline CDR1 is SQVTM and CDR2 ANQGSEA. CDR3 amino acids: CSGGDITETQYF. CDR3 in DNA: TGCAGCGGGGGGGACATTACAGAGACCCAGTACTTC. The full variable domain, in which reference TRBV29-1 and TRBJ2-5 provide the parts outside the CDR3, is SAVISQKPSRDICQRGTSLTIQCQVDSQVTMMFWYRQQPGQSLTLIATANQGSEATYESGFVIDKFPISRPNLTFSTLTVSNMSPEDSSIYLCSGGDITETQYFGPGTRLLVL.

The chain couples TRBV7-2 to TRBJ2-1; D gene unclear. The CDR3 has 11 residues. The V gene lost 3 bases and the J gene lost 8 bases, with 5 bases spanning the gap. Germline V lookup: CDR1 SGHTA, CDR2 FQGNSA. CDR3 in DNA: TGTGCCAGCAGCTTTATGGATGAGCAGTTCTTC. It specifies CASSFMDEQFF.

The chain has TRBV30 and TRBJ2-1; 8 bases match TRBD2. Trimming at V came to 1 base and at J to 7 bases, leaving 9 bases not matched to a gene. The CDR3 runs to 15 residues. Germline V gene lookup returns CDR1 GTSNPN and CDR2 SVGIG (reference sequence). CDR3 DNA sequence: TGTGCCTGGAGTGCTGACCGGGGGGGCTGGAATGAGCAGTTCTTC. Translation: CAWSADRGGWNEQFF.

This clone was counted a single time. The chain employs TRBV6-5 and TRBJ1-5; D not resolved. In germline, CDR1 is MNHEY, CDR2 SVGAGI. Trimming took off 2 bases at V and 4 bases at J, with 6 bases between the two ends. The CDR3 totals 13 residues. The DNA for the CDR3 is TGTGCCAGCAGTTACGTCCGAAATCAGCCCCAGCATTTT. It specifies CASSYVRNQPQHF.